Below are 19 T cell receptor beta chains sequenced from a single sample in a study of T cell repertoires in cytomegalovirus infection. TCRdb passed the reads through MiXCR, listing each CDR3 protein once. The sample lists around 130,000 distinct CDR3 sequences, more than 7% occurring once. The sequencing sample was made of PBMCs. These receptor sequences come from a human donor in good health (CMV status not recorded). Some clones in this sample may be carry-over from other donors' samples.

This clonotype has at least ten counts. The chain joins TRBV2 to TRBJ2-7, with 7 bases lining up with TRBD1. The CDR3 is 15 residues long. Germline loops: CDR1 SNHLY, CDR2 FYNNEI. Losses at the gene ends were 7 bases for V and 2 bases for J; bases not matched to a gene: 11. The CDR3 region is CASKTGQMLTYEQYF. CDR3 sequence (DNA): TGTGCCAGCAAAACGGGACAGATGCTAACCTACGAGCAGTACTTC.

This clonotype was counted many times. J is TRBJ1-2 and V is TRBV7-2, with D maybe TRBD1 (6 bases). V lost 5 bases to trimming and J lost 4 bases, with 17 bases between them. The CDR3 totals 15 residues. CDR1 SGHTA and CDR2 FQGNSA come from the germline V gene. Here the CDR3 reads CASSPGVGQAYGYTF. The CDR3 region has the DNA TGTGCCAGCAGCCCGGGGGTGGGACAAGCCTATGGCTACACCTTC.

This clonotype was seen repeatedly, ten times or more. V and J are TRBV24-1 and TRBJ1-6; no firm D call. Trimming removed 3 bases at V and 5 bases at J, with 7 bases between. Germline V lookup: CDR1 KGHDR, CDR2 SFDVKD. This CDR3 is built from 14 residues. The CDR3 sequence is CATSDTTDNSPLHF. CDR3 nucleotide sequence: TGTGCCACCAGTGATACCACGGATAATTCACCCCTCCACTTT.

The table lists this clonotype with a few counts. The rearrangement links TRBV29-1 to TRBJ2-7, with a tentative D call TRBD1 (5 bases). The CDR3 covers 12 residues. Germline V gene sequence: CDR1 SQVTM, CDR2 ANQGSEA. V gave up 4 bases and J gave up 7 bases, with 14 bases separating them. The chain's CDR3 is CSVGQQAGEQYF. The CDR3 region has the DNA TGCAGCGTTGGACAACAGGCTGGGGAGCAGTACTTC.

This clonotype was counted many times. A much larger clone sits a single nucleotide away, making a read error possible. The chain is built from TRBV7-9 and TRBJ2-6, with unresolved D. Trimming stripped 0 bases from V and 0 bases from J, with 0 bases between. Germline V gene lookup returns CDR1 SEHNR and CDR2 FQNEAQ (reference sequence). This CDR3 spans 14 amino acids. The CDR3 sequence: CASSLASGANVLTF. The CDR3 DNA sequence: TGTGCCAGCAGCTTAGCCTCTGGGGCCAACGTCCTGACTTTC.

This clonotype was found many times. The chain uses TRBV7-9 and TRBJ2-5; D is unclear. This CDR3 is built from 13 residues. V gave up 0 bases and J gave up 5 bases, with 7 bases separating them. Germline V CDR1 and CDR2: SEHNR, FQNEAQ (reference sequence). CDR3 DNA: TGTGCCAGCAGCTTAGCTGGGATCGAGACCCAGTACTTC. Translating it yields CASSLAGIETQYF.

This clonotype was detected many times. The rearrangement links TRBV12-3 or TRBV12-4 to TRBJ1-2; D is perhaps TRBD1 (5 bases). The CDR3 consists of 13 residues. The V gene lost 5 bases and the J gene lost 4 bases, with 11 bases spanning the gap. CDR3: CASSRQLTYGYTF. In DNA form, the CDR3 reads TGTGCCAGCAGTCGACAGCTAACCTATGGCTACACCTTC.

The rearrangement joins TRBV19 to TRBJ2-2; D remains ambiguous. There are 13 residues in the CDR3. The V and J ends lost 7 bases and 1 base respectively, with 7 bases between them. Germline CDR1 reads LNHDA; CDR2 reads SQIVND (reference sequence). The CDR3, as DNA: TGTGCCAGTAATTCATTGAACACCGGGGAGCTGTTTTTT. Protein sequence: CASNSLNTGELFF.

This clonotype was seen repeatedly, ten times or more. V gene TRBV4-1 combines with J gene TRBJ1-2; no reliable D call. This CDR3 comprises 14 residues. Germline V gives CDR1 MGHRA, CDR2 YSYEKL. The V and J ends lost 0 bases and 5 bases respectively, with 10 bases between them. In DNA, the CDR3 is TGCGCCAGCAGCCAAGATGGTTCCTTTTATGGCTACACCTTC. Its protein product is CASSQDGSFYGYTF.

This clonotype was recorded at least ten times. This chain links TRBV28 with TRBJ2-7; 10 bases agree with TRBD1. With V trimmed by 8 bases and J by 6 bases, 4 bases remained unmatched. CDR1 and CDR2 from the germline V gene are MDHEN and SYDVKM. CDR3 length: 12 amino acids. The CDR3 coding sequence is TGTGCCAGCTGGGACAGGGGCGGCGAGCAGTACTTC. Translation gives CASWDRGGEQYF.

Concerning this clonotype itself: A much larger clone lies a single base off, so this may be a read error. The J gene is TRBJ2-7, the V gene TRBV20-1, with D perhaps matching TRBD1 or TRBD2 (6 bases each). Germline V gene sequence: CDR1 DFQATT, CDR2 SNEGSKA (reference sequence). CDR3 length: 13 residues. DNA of the CDR3: TGCAGTGCCCATAGCGGACAGATCTACAAGCAGTACTTC. Encoded protein: CSAHSGQIYKQYF.

This clonotype was observed at least ten times. This chain links TRBV7-2 with TRBJ2-3; D is undetermined. There are 13 residues in the CDR3. The germline V and J ends were trimmed by 3 bases and 2 bases, with 6 bases remaining between them. CDR1 is SGHTA, CDR2 FQGNSA, per germline. CDR3 sequence (DNA): TGTGCCAGCAGCTTTACAGCCACAGATACGCAGTATTTT. This encodes CASSFTATDTQYF.

This clonotype appeared many times. Germline and junction disagree at one end, which may indicate a read error. The gene calls are TRBV7-6 and TRBJ2-3; a possible D gene is TRBD2 (7 bases). The CDR3 runs to 15 residues. Germline loops: CDR1 SGHVS, CDR2 FNYEAQ. This CDR3 reads CASGLRGGRTDTQYF. The DNA of the CDR3 is TGTGCCAGCGGCTTAAGGGGGGGCCGCACAGATACGCAGTATTTT.

The gene calls are TRBV23-1 and TRBJ1-5; perhaps TRBD1 as D (5 bases). TRBV23-1 is an ORF; its function is uncertain. The CDR3 is 20 residues long. The V gene lost 2 bases and the J gene lost 2 bases, with 25 bases spanning the gap. CDR3 sequence (DNA): TGCGCCAGCAGTCAAACCGTGCAACCCCTGAAACAGGCTCGCAATCAGCCCCAGCATTTT. Translation gives CASSQTVQPLKQARNQPQHF.

This clonotype was recorded many times. The chain combines TRBV12-3 or TRBV12-4 with TRBJ2-7, with D possibly matching TRBD2 (6 bases). This CDR3 region has 14 residues. Trimming cost V 7 bases and J 0 bases, with 13 bases left between them. The CDR3 DNA reads as TGTGCCAGCACCAAGGCCGGGGGCTCCTACGAGCAGTACTTC. It specifies CASTKAGGSYEQYF.

Ten or more counts support this clonotype. The J gene is TRBJ2-1, the V gene TRBV30; D remains unclear. Trimming left V 5 bases short and J 7 bases short, with 6 bases between. The germline CDR1 and CDR2 sequences are GTSNPN and SVGIG (reference sequence). The CDR3 is made up of 10 amino acids. CDR3 loop: CAWGDNEQFF. CDR3 sequence (DNA): TGTGCCTGGGGAGATAATGAGCAGTTCTTC. The variable domain in full, with the rest retrieved from reference TRBV30 and TRBJ2-1, is SQTIHQWPATLVQPVGSPLSLECTVEGTSNPNLYWYRQAAGRGLQLLFYSVGIGQISSEVPQNLSASRPQDRQFILSSKKLLLSDSGFYLCAWGDNEQFFGPGTRLTVL.

This clonotype was seen repeatedly, ten times or more. The rearrangement uses TRBV25-1 and TRBJ2-2; D is possibly TRBD1 (6 bases). Trimming cost V 4 bases and J 8 bases, with 20 bases left between them. Germline lookup yields CDR1 MGHDK and CDR2 SYGVNS. The CDR3 contains 16 residues. Written as DNA, the CDR3 is TGTGCCAGCAGTGGGAGCTCAGGGGCCATCGTGGGGGAGCTGTTTTTT. Its protein is CASSGSSGAIVGELFF.

By sample share, this clonotype is medium-sized. The genes are TRBV28 and TRBJ2-7; maybe TRBD2 (6 bases). Germline V gives CDR1 MDHEN, CDR2 SYDVKM. The CDR3 is 15 residues long. Trimming removed 2 bases from V and 6 bases from J, with 17 bases in between. CDR3: CASSLTVTSLSEQYF. In DNA form, the CDR3 reads TGTGCCAGCAGTTTAACCGTGACTAGTCTCTCCGAGCAGTACTTC.

In its sample, this clonotype was seen many times. The rearrangement uses TRBV6-6 and TRBJ1-2; D is ambiguous. Germline CDR1 reads MNHNY; CDR2 reads SVGAGI (reference sequence). Trimming took 5 bases from V and 8 from J, leaving 21 bases between them. The CDR3 covers 15 residues. The CDR3 region is CASSPEAPGPRGYTF. DNA of the CDR3: TGTGCCAGCAGTCCCGAAGCTCCGGGCCCGAGGGGCTACACCTTC.